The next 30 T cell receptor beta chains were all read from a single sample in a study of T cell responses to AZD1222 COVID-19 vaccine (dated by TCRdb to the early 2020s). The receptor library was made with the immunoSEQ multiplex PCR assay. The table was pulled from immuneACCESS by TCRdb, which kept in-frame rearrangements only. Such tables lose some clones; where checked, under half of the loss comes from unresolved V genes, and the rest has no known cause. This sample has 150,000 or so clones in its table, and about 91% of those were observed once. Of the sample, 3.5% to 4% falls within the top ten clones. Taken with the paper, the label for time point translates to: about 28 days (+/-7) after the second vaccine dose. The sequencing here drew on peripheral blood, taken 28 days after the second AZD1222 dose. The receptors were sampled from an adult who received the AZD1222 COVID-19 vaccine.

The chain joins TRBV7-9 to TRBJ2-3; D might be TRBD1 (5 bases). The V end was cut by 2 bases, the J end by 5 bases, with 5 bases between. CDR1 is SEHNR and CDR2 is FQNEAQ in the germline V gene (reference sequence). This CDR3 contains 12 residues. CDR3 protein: CASSLQGDTQYF. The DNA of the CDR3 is TGTGCCAGCAGCTTACAGGGAGATACGCAGTATTTT.

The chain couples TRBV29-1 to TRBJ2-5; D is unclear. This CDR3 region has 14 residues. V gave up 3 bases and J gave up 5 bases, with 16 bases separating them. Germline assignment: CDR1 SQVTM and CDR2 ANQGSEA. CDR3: CSVDGSLNGETQYF. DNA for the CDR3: TGCAGCGTTGATGGTTCGTTGAACGGGGAGACCCAGTACTTC.

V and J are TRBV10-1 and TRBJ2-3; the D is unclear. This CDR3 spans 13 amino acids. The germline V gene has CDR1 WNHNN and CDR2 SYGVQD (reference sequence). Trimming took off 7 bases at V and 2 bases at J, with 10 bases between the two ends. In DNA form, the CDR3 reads TGCGCCAGCAAGAACAAAATCACAGATACGCAGTATTTT. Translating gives CASKNKITDTQYF.

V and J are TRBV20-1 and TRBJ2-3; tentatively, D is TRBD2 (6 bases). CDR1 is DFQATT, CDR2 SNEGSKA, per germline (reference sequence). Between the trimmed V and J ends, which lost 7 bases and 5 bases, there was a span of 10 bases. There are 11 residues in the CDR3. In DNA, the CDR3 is TGCAGTGGCCGGAGGGGAGATACGCAGTATTTT. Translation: CSGRRGDTQYF.

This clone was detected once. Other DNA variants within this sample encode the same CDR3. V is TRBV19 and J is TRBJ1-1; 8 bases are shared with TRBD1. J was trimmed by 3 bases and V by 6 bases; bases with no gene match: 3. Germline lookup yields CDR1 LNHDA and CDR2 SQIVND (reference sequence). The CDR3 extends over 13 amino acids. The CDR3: CASSSTGDTEAFF. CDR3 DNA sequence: TGTGCCAGTAGCTCGACAGGGGACACTGAAGCTTTCTTT.

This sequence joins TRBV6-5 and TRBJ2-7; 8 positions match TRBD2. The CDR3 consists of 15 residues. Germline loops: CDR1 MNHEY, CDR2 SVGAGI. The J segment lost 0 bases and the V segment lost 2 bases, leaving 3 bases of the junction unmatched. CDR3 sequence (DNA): TGTGCCAGCAGTTACGCCGGGACTAGCTCCTACGAGCAGTACTTC. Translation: CASSYAGTSSYEQYF.

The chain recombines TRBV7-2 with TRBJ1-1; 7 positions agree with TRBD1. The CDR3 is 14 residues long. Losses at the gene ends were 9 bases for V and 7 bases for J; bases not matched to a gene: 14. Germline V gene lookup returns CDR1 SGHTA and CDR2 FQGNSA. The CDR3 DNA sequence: TGTGCCAGTCCCCCCCCCTCCGGGACAGATGAAGCTTTCTTT. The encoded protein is CASPPPSGTDEAFF.

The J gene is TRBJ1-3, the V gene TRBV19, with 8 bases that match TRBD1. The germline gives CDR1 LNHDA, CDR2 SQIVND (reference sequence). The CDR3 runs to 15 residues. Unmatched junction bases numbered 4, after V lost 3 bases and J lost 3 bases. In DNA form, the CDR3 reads TGTGCCAGTAGTATCTCCGACAGGGGTGGAAACACCATATATTTT. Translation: CASSISDRGGNTIYF. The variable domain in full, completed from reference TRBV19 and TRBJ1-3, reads DGGITQSPKYLFRKEGQNVTLSCEQNLNHDAMYWYRQDPGQGLRLIYYSQIVNDFQKGDIAEGYSVSREKKESFPLTVTSAQKNPTAFYLCASSISDRGGNTIYFGEGSWLTVV.

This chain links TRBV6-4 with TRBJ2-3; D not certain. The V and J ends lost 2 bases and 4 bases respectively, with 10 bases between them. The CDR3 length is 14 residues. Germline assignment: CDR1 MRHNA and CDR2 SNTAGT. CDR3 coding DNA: TGTGCCAGCAGTGACGAAGGGCAAGCAGATACGCAGTATTTT. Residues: CASSDEGQADTQYF.

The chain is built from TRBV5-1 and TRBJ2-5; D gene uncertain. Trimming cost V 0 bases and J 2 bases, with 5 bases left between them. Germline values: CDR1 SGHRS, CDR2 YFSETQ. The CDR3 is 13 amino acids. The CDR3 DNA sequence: TGCGCCAGCAGCTTGGTGGTTCAAGAGACCCAGTACTTC. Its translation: CASSLVVQETQYF.

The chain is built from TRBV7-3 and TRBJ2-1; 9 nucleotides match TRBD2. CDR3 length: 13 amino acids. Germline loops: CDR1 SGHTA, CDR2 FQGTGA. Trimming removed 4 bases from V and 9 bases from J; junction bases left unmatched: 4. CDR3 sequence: CASSSSSGAEQFF. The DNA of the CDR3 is TGTGCCAGCAGCTCTTCTAGCGGGGCTGAGCAGTTCTTC.

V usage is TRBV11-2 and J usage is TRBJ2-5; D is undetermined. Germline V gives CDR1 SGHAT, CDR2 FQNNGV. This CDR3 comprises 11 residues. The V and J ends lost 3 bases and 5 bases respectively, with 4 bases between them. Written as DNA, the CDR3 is TGTGCCAGCAGCTTCTCTGAGACCCAGTACTTC. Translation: CASSFSETQYF.

This CDR3 is CASSLSRSYEQYF. Written as DNA, the CDR3 is TGTGCCAGCAGTTTGAGCAGATCCTACGAGCAGTACTTC. The chain carries TRBV6-5 and TRBJ2-7, with D unresolved. Trimming removed 4 bases from V and 1 base from J, with 8 bases in between. The germline gives CDR1 MNHEY, CDR2 SVGAGI. This CDR3 has 13 residues.

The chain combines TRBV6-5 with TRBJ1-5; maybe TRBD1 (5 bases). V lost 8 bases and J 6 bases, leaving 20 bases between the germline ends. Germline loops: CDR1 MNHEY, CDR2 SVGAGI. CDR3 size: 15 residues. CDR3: CASGLDGGGSQPQHF. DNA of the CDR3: TGTGCCAGCGGTCTCGACGGGGGAGGTAGTCAGCCCCAGCATTTT.

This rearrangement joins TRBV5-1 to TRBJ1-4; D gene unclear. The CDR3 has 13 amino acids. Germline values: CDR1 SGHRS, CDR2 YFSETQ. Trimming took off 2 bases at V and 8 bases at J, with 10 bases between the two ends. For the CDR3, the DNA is TGCGCCAGCAGCTTAGACTTGAGGGAAAAACTGTTTTTT. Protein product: CASSLDLREKLFF.

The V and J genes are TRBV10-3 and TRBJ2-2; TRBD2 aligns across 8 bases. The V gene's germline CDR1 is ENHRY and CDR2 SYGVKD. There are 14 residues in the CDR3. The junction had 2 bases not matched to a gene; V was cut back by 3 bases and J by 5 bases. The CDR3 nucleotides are TGTGCCATCAGTGAACTAGCGGCGACCGGGGAGCTGTTTTTT. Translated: CAISELAATGELFF.

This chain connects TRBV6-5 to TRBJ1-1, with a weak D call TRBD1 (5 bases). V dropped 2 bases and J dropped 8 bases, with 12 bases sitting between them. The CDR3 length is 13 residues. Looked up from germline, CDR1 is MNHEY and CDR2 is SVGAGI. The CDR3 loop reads CASSYAAGGEAFF. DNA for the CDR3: TGTGCCAGCAGTTACGCGGCGGGGGGAGAAGCTTTCTTT.

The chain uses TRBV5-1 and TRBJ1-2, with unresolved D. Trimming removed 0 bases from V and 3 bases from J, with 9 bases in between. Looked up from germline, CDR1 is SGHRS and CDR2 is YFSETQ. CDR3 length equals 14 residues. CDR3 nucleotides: TGCGCCAGCAGCTTGGGAGGGTTGGACTATGGCTACACCTTC. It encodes CASSLGGLDYGYTF.

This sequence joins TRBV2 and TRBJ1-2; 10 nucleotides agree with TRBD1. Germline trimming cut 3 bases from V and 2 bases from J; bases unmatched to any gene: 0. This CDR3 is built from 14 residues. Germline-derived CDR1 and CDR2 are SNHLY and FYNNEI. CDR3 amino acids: CASSETGGNYGYTF. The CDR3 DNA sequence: TGTGCCAGCAGTGAGACAGGGGGCAACTATGGCTACACCTTC.

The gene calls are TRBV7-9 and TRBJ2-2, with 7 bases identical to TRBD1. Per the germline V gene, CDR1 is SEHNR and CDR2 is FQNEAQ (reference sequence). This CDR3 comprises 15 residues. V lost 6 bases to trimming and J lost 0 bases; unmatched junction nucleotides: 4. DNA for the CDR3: TGTGCCAGCAGTTCGAGGGGGCCGAACACCGGGGAGCTGTTTTTT. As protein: CASSSRGPNTGELFF.

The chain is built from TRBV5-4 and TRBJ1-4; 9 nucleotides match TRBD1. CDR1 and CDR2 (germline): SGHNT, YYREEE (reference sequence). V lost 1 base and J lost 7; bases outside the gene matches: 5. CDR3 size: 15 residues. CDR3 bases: TGTGCCAGCAGCTTGTTTCGGGACAGGGCTGAAAAACTGTTTTTT. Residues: CASSLFRDRAEKLFF.

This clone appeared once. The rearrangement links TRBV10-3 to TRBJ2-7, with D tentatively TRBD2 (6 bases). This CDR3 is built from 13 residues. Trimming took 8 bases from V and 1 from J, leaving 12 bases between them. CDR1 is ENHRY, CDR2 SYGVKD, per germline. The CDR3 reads CAIGGLGSYEQYF. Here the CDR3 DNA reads TGTGCCATCGGGGGACTGGGTTCCTACGAGCAGTACTTC.

CDR3 nucleotide sequence: TGTGCCAGCAGCCTCAACGGCAACACTGAAGCTTTCTTT. Protein sequence: CASSLNGNTEAFF. The chain carries TRBV9 and TRBJ1-1; D unresolved. The CDR3 runs 13 residues. V shed 4 bases and J shed 2 bases, with 9 bases lying between them. CDR1 and CDR2 (germline): SGDLS, YYNGEE.

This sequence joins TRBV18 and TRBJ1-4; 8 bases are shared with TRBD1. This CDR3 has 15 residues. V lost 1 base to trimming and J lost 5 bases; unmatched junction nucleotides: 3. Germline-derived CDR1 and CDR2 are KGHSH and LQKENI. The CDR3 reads CASSPLGQENEKLFF. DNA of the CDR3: TGTGCCAGCTCACCACTGGGACAGGAAAATGAAAAACTGTTTTTT. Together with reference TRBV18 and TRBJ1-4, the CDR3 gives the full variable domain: NAGVMQNPRHLVRRRGQEARLRCSPMKGHSHVYWYRQLPEEGLKFMVYLQKENIIDESGMPKERFSAEFPKEGPSILRIQQVVRGDSAAYFCASSPLGQENEKLFFGSGTQLSVL.

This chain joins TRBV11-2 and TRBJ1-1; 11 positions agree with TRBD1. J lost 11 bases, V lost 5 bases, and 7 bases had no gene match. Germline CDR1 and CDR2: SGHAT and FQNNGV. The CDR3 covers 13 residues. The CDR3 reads CASSRDRGEVAFF. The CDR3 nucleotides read TGTGCCAGCAGCCGGGACAGGGGGGAAGTGGCTTTCTTT. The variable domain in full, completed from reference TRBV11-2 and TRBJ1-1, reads EAGVAQSPRYKIIEKRQSVAFWCNPISGHATLYWYQQILGQGPKLLIQFQNNGVVDDSQLPKDRFSAERLKGVDSTLKIQPAKLEDSAVYLCASSRDRGEVAFFGQGTRLTVV.

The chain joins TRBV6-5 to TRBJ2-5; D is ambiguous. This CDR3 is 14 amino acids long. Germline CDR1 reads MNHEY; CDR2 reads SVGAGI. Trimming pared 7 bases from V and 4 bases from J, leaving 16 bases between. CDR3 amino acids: CASTVEEFRETQYF. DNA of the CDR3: TGTGCCAGCACCGTTGAGGAGTTCCGAGAGACCCAGTACTTC.

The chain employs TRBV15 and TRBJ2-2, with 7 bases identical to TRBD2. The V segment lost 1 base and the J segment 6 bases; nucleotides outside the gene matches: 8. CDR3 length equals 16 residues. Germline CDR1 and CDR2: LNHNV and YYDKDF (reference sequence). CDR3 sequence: CATSRGPGGRAGELFF. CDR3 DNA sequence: TGTGCCACCAGCAGAGGGCCGGGAGGCCGGGCCGGGGAGCTGTTTTTT.

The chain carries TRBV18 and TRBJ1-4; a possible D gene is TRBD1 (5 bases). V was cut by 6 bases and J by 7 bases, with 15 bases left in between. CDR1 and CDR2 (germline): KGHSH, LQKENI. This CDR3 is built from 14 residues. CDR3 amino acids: CASSPAGGGEKLFF. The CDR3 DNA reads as TGTGCCAGCTCCCCCGCCGGGGGGGGTGAAAAACTGTTTTTT.

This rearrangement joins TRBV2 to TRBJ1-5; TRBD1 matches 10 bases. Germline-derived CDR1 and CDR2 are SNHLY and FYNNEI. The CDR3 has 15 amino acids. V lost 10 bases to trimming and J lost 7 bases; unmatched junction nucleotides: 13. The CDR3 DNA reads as TGTGCCACGTCTAACCGACAGGGGGCCTGGCAGCCCCAGCATTTT. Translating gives CATSNRQGAWQPQHF.

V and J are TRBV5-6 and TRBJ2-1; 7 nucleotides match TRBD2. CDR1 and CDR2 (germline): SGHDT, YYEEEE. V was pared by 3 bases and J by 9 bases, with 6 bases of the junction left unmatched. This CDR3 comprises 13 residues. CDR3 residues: CASSSRGGTEQFF. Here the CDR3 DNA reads TGTGCCAGCAGCTCCCGGGGAGGGACTGAGCAGTTCTTC.